The clone carrying this T cell receptor beta chain occurred a few times. This sample was included in a study of blood T cells in healthy people across ages. The authors ran a second PCR of 7 to 11 cycles using a sample-barcoded 5' primer and a J-beta primer mix. TCRdb ran MiXCR on the 5' RACE reads and lists one entry per CDR3 protein. The sample holds about 1.5 million distinct CDR3 sequences; 35% to 45% are singletons and the top ten take less than 5%. Trimming took off 0 bases at V and 11 bases at J, with 23 bases between the two ends. CDR3 size: 16 residues. Germline V gene sequence: CDR1 SGDLS, CDR2 YYNGEE.

The sequencing sample was made of blood. This clonotype was obtained from a woman aged 18-29 years in good health. The chain joins TRBV9 to TRBJ2-5; weak D call: TRBD2 (7 bases). The CDR3 nucleotides read TGTGCCAGCAGCGTAGCTACGTCCGGGGGGCAAGGGGAGCAGTACTTC. The encoded protein is CASSVATSGGQGEQYF.